This T cell receptor beta chain was sequenced for a study of shared clonotypes between healthy human individuals. The replicate PCRs on unsorted PBMC were given about 0.3 ug DNA, which is 25,000 to 30,000 T cell genomes. Clones were sequenced by immunoSEQ multiplex PCR, and TCRdb holds only the in-frame ones, with some missing. This table holds under 600,000 clones, 75% to 80% found once. Recent vaccinations or acute infections were absent in the healthy HIV-negative adult donors. Donors, without exception, were Caucasian adults residing in Nashville, Tennessee. About 90 million PBMCs per unsorted sample were used for genomic DNA. This CDR3 spans 14 amino acids. Germline V gene sequence: CDR1 SGHTA, CDR2 FQGNSA. V lost 1 base and J 3 bases, leaving 9 bases between the germline ends.

This TCR was sampled from a woman aged 40 to 55 in good health. Some clones in this sample may be carry-over from other donors' samples. Sequencing used PBMCs. The chain is built from TRBV7-2 and TRBJ1-2; D unresolved. This chain's CDR3 is CASSLVRTDYGYTF. The CDR3 coding sequence is TGTGCCAGCAGCTTAGTAAGGACGGACTATGGCTACACCTTC.